The 11 T cell receptor beta chains below all came from one sample that was sequenced in a study of a mutant IDH1 vaccine in newly diagnosed glioma. Clones were read by immunoSEQ multiplex PCR, and TCRdb kept only the in-frame ones, dropping some. The table has more than 80,000 clones, about 83% seen once. Time point indicated: baseline, week 1 (first vaccination visit). The treatment is: pre-vaccination baseline after standard-of-care therapy. The sequencing here drew on PBMCs, taken from a glioma patient treated with radiotherapy, temozolomide or both. The receptors come from a woman aged 45-65 years with glioma.

A few counts support this clone. The chain joins TRBV19 to TRBJ2-2; D perhaps matches TRBD2 (6 bases). Germline assignment: CDR1 LNHDA and CDR2 SQIVND (reference sequence). The CDR3 length is 14 residues. V gave up 6 bases and J gave up 0 bases, with 8 bases separating them. The CDR3 DNA reads as TGTGCCAGTAGGCGGGGTGCGAACACCGGGGAGCTGTTTTTT. Residues: CASRRGANTGELFF.

The gene calls are TRBV7-9 and TRBJ2-1, with D perhaps TRBD1 or TRBD2 (7 bases each). CDR1 and CDR2 (germline): SEHNR, FQNEAQ (reference sequence). V lost 5 bases and J lost 6, with 20 bases in between. The CDR3 is 16 residues long. The chain's CDR3 is CASSPNRGGGGNEQFF. For the CDR3, the DNA is TGTGCCAGCAGCCCGAACAGGGGCGGCGGGGGCAATGAGCAGTTCTTC. The variable domain in full, with the rest retrieved from reference TRBV7-9 and TRBJ2-1, is DTGVSQNPRHKITKRGQNVTFRCDPISEHNRLYWYRQTLGQGPEFLTYFQNEAQLEKSRLLSDRFSAERPKGSFSTLEIQRTEQGDSAMYLCASSPNRGGGGNEQFFGPGTRLTVL.

This chain connects TRBV7-9 to TRBJ1-1; D unresolved. The CDR3 length is 14 residues. V lost 4 bases, J lost 2 bases, and 11 bases lay in between. Germline CDR1 SEHNR, CDR2 FQNEAQ (reference sequence). This CDR3 reads CASSSLGENTEAFF. The CDR3 DNA reads TGTGCCAGCAGCTCACTCGGGGAAAACACTGAAGCTTTCTTT.

CDR3 amino acids: CASSLVPGQGYYGYTF. The CDR3 DNA reads as TGTGCCAGCAGCTTGGTCCCGGGACAGGGTTACTATGGCTACACCTTC. The chain employs TRBV5-6 and TRBJ1-2, with 9 bases fitting TRBD1. CDR3 length: 16 residues. V shed 0 bases, J shed 3 bases, and the junction held 6 bases outside the gene matches. Germline V gives CDR1 SGHDT, CDR2 YYEEEE.

This chain connects TRBV9 to TRBJ2-5, with D uncertain. Trimming removed 0 bases at V and 5 bases at J, with 11 bases between. CDR3 length: 14 amino acids. The germline V gene encodes CDR1 SGDLS and CDR2 YYNGEE. This CDR3 reads CASSVVDQPETQYF. CDR3 coding DNA: TGTGCCAGCAGCGTAGTTGATCAGCCGGAGACCCAGTACTTC.

The chain employs TRBV5-1 and TRBJ1-2, with D perhaps TRBD1 (6 bases). Germline assignment: CDR1 SGHRS and CDR2 YFSETQ. The CDR3 extends over 16 amino acids. V gave up 4 bases and J gave up 0 bases, with 16 bases separating them. The CDR3, as DNA: TGCGCCAGCAGCAGACGGACAGACTCCTCTAACTATGGCTACACCTTC. It translates to CASSRRTDSSNYGYTF.

This chain joins TRBV27 and TRBJ1-1; D ambiguous. Germline V gene lookup returns CDR1 MNHEY and CDR2 SMNVEV (reference sequence). Trimming removed 1 base at V and 1 base at J, with 7 bases between. This CDR3 is built from 14 residues. CDR3 DNA sequence: TGTGCCAGCAGTTTATATTCTCCGAACACTGAAGCTTTCTTT. Translating gives CASSLYSPNTEAFF.

The gene calls are TRBV9 and TRBJ2-5, with D perhaps matching TRBD1 or TRBD2 (6 bases each). Trimming removed 7 bases from V and 5 bases from J, with 15 bases in between. This CDR3 region has 13 residues. CDR1 is SGDLS, CDR2 YYNGEE, per germline. Here the CDR3 reads CASLQGGRETQYF. The CDR3 coding sequence is TGTGCCAGCCTACAAGGGGGGCGGGAGACCCAGTACTTC. Drawing the rest from reference TRBV9 and TRBJ2-5, the complete variable domain is DSGVTQTPKHLITATGQRVTLRCSPRSGDLSVYWYQQSLDQGLQFLIQYYNGEERAKGNILERFSAQQFPDLHSELNLSSLELGDSALYFCASLQGGRETQYFGPGTRLLVL.

The chain uses TRBV27 and TRBJ1-2, with a tentative D call TRBD1 (5 bases). V dropped 6 bases and J dropped 6 bases, with 20 bases sitting between them. Germline V gene lookup returns CDR1 MNHEY and CDR2 SMNVEV (reference sequence). CDR3 size: 15 residues. CDR3 region: CASSPFVWDGNGYTF. CDR3 DNA sequence: TGTGCCAGCAGCCCCTTCGTGTGGGACGGAAATGGCTACACCTTC.

This clone occurred a few times. This chain joins TRBV7-8 and TRBJ2-2; 11 bases fit TRBD1. Germline CDR1 reads SGHVS; CDR2 reads FQNEAQ. The trim removed 6 bases at V and 7 bases at J, leaving 7 bases unmatched. This CDR3 has 15 amino acids. The CDR3 reads CASSPGTGGVGELFF. The CDR3, as DNA: TGTGCCAGCAGTCCCGGGACAGGGGGGGTCGGGGAGCTGTTTTTT.

This clone was seen a few times. The chain links TRBV5-1 to TRBJ2-7; 7 nucleotides line up with TRBD2. The trim removed 5 bases at V and 0 bases at J, leaving 5 bases unmatched. Germline CDR1 SGHRS, CDR2 YFSETQ. The CDR3 is made up of 14 amino acids. Here the CDR3 reads CASSKRGSSYEQYF. CDR3 bases: TGCGCCAGCAGTAAGCGGGGTTCCTCCTACGAGCAGTACTTC.